The 15 T cell receptor beta chains presented below share a single source sample, sequenced in a study of blood T cells in healthy people across ages. It was with a sample-barcoded 5' primer and a J-beta primer mix that a second PCR of about 7 to 12 cycles was run. Each CDR3 protein is one row after TCRdb ran MiXCR on the 5' RACE reads. Of some 1.5 million distinct CDR3 sequences in the sample, under 30% are singletons; the top ten hold approximately 7.7%. The specimen was blood. Every receptor here comes from a woman aged 30 to 39 in good health.

This sequence joins TRBV12-3 or TRBV12-4 and TRBJ1-2; D ambiguous. CDR3 size: 14 residues. Trimming took off 3 bases at V and 3 bases at J, with 11 bases between the two ends. The CDR3 loop reads CASSFSGRDYGYTF. The DNA for the CDR3 is TGTGCCAGCAGTTTCTCCGGGAGAGACTATGGCTACACCTTC.

The V and J genes are TRBV5-1 and TRBJ1-1; D not certain. The CDR3 is 13 amino acids. V was pared by 7 bases and J by 3 bases, with 13 bases between. Germline V gene lookup returns CDR1 SGHRS and CDR2 YFSETQ. Here the CDR3 DNA reads TGCGCCAGCGTCGGGAACTGGGACACTGAAGCTTTCTTT. It encodes CASVGNWDTEAFF.

The chain combines TRBV5-1 with TRBJ2-5; D call uncertain. This CDR3 has 13 residues. V lost 3 bases and J 5 bases, leaving 11 bases between the germline ends. Looked up from germline, CDR1 is SGHRS and CDR2 is YFSETQ. The DNA of the CDR3 is TGCGCCAGCAGCTCGAGCTGGTGGGAGACCCAGTACTTC. Translation: CASSSSWWETQYF.

CDR3 sequence: CASSFPRRDRDQPQHF. CDR3 sequence (DNA): TGTGCCAGCAGTTTTCCCCGCCGGGACAGGGATCAGCCCCAGCATTTT. The V and J genes are TRBV28 and TRBJ1-5; 9 bases line up with TRBD1. This CDR3 is 16 amino acids long. V was pared by 3 bases and J by 5 bases, with 8 bases of the junction left unmatched. The germline gives CDR1 MDHEN, CDR2 SYDVKM.

V and J are TRBV5-1 and TRBJ2-2, with D perhaps TRBD2 (6 bases). Looked up from germline, CDR1 is SGHRS and CDR2 is YFSETQ. The CDR3 extends over 13 amino acids. V was trimmed by 6 bases and J by 6 bases, leaving 12 bases between them. The CDR3 DNA is TGCGCCAGCAAGGAGCCGGGGGCCGGGGAGCTGTTTTTT. It translates to CASKEPGAGELFF.

For this clonotype: The junction shows a germline mismatch at one end, possibly a read error. The rearrangement joins TRBV23-1 to TRBJ1-5; D is undetermined. TRBV23-1 is an ORF, and what it does is uncertain. The length of the CDR3 is 16 residues. DNA of the CDR3: TGCGCCAGCAGTCAATCGATTTGCAGTAGCAATCAGACCCAGCATTTT. This sequence encodes CASSQSICSSNQTQHF.

This clonotype appeared many times. The J gene is TRBJ2-7, the V gene TRBV5-1; D unresolved. Between the trimmed V and J ends, which lost 4 bases and 3 bases, there was a span of 17 bases. Germline CDR1 reads SGHRS; CDR2 reads YFSETQ. CDR3 length: 15 residues. CDR3 region: CASSEQDSTYYEQYF. CDR3 DNA: TGCGCCAGCAGCGAACAAGACTCGACATACTACGAGCAGTACTTC.

The rearrangement joins TRBV11-2 to TRBJ2-7, with TRBD1 identical over 9 bases. There are 14 residues in the CDR3. Trimming removed 2 bases from V and 6 bases from J; junction bases left unmatched: 5. The germline V gene encodes CDR1 SGHAT and CDR2 FQNNGV. This CDR3 reads CASSLNPTGGEQYF. The CDR3 DNA reads as TGTGCCAGCAGCTTAAACCCGACAGGGGGCGAGCAGTACTTC.

The gene calls are TRBV20-1 and TRBJ2-1; tentative D call: TRBD1 (6 bases). The CDR3 spans 12 residues. Trimming shortened V by 5 bases and J by 7 bases, and 12 bases separated the two germline ends. Germline-derived CDR1 and CDR2 are DFQATT and SNEGSKA (reference sequence). CDR3 region: CSAQGSRNEQFF. The CDR3 region has the DNA TGCAGTGCTCAGGGGTCAAGAAATGAGCAGTTCTTC.

This clonotype was found many times. The J gene is TRBJ1-2, the V gene TRBV29-1; D unresolved. This CDR3 is built from 14 residues. Trimming pared 4 bases from V and 2 bases from J, leaving 14 bases between. CDR1 SQVTM and CDR2 ANQGSEA come from the germline V gene. The CDR3 sequence is CSVAAGRLNYGYTF. The CDR3 nucleotides are TGCAGCGTTGCGGCCGGACGGCTCAACTATGGCTACACCTTC.

The rearrangement uses TRBV19 and TRBJ2-7; 8 bases line up with TRBD2. The CDR3 is 15 residues long. Per germline, CDR1 LNHDA and CDR2 SQIVND (reference sequence). With 6 bases clipped from V and 3 bases from J, the junction kept 10 bases outside the gene matches. CDR3 DNA: TGTGCCAGTAGCTCGGGAGCGGGAGTTAACTACGAGCAGTACTTC. It is translated as CASSSGAGVNYEQYF.

The chain couples TRBV20-1 to TRBJ1-1; D is ambiguous. With 3 bases removed from V and 1 base from J, the gap between germline ends came to 9 bases. The CDR3 contains 13 residues. From germline, CDR1 is DFQATT and CDR2 SNEGSKA (reference sequence). The CDR3 is CSARTHTNTEAFF. The CDR3 DNA sequence: TGCAGTGCTAGGACCCACACGAACACTGAAGCTTTCTTT.

This clonotype showed up many times. The CDR3 loop is CASSLRSRGLAGGFGEQYF. The CDR3 region has the DNA TGTGCCAGCAGTTTAAGGTCTAGAGGGCTGGCAGGGGGTTTCGGCGAGCAGTACTTC. The chain couples TRBV12-3 or TRBV12-4 to TRBJ2-7; 7 bases fit TRBD1. The V and J ends lost 2 bases and 6 bases, in that order; junction bases with no gene match: 22. This CDR3 has 19 residues.

This clonotype has just a few counts. CDR3 bases: TGTGCCAGCAGTTTCCCCCCGGGGAGACAGAAAATGAACACTGAAGCTTTCTTT. This sequence encodes CASSFPPGRQKMNTEAFF. The chain links TRBV12-3 or TRBV12-4 to TRBJ1-1, with D possibly matching TRBD1 (5 bases). The CDR3 covers 18 residues. Trimming stripped 3 bases from V and 0 bases from J, with 20 bases between.

This clonotype was seen many times. The chain employs TRBV6-5 and TRBJ2-3, with TRBD2 matching over 10 bases. The V segment lost 6 bases and the J segment 3 bases; nucleotides outside the gene matches: 9. Germline V gives CDR1 MNHEY, CDR2 SVGAGI. The CDR3 consists of 16 residues. The CDR3: CASREIAGGETDTQYF. The DNA of the CDR3 is TGTGCCAGCAGAGAGATAGCGGGGGGCGAAACAGATACGCAGTATTTT.